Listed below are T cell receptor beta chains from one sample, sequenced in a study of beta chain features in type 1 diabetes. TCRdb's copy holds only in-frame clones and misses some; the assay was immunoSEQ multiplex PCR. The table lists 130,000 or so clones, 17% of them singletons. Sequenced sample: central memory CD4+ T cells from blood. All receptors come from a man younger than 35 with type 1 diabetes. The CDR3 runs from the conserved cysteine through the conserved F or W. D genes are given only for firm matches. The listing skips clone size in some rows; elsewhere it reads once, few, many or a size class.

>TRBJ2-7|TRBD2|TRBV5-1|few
CASSFGLAGVDEQYF
TGCGCCAGCAGCTTCGGACTAGCGGGAGTTGATGAGCAGTACTTC
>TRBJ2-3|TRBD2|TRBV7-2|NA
CASSRLAGSDTQYF
TGTGCCAGCAGCAGACTAGCGGGGTCAGATACGCAGTATTTT
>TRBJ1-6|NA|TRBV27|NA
CASRQRPAIKFSPLHF
TGTGCCAGCAGACAACGTCCGGCTATCAAATTTTCACCCCTCCACTTT
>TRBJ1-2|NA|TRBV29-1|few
CSVGTGINGYTF
TGCAGCGTCGGGACGGGAATTAATGGCTACACCTTC
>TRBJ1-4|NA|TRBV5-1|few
CASSLTGTRDEKLFF
TGCGCCAGCAGCTTAACCGGGACAAGAGATGAAAAACTGTTTTTT
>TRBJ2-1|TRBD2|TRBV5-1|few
CASSRGGSSSYNEQFF
TGCGCCAGCAGTCGGGGAGGGTCGAGCTCCTACAATGAGCAGTTCTTC
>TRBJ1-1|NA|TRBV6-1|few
CASRQWRLNTEAFF
TGTGCCAGCAGACAATGGAGGCTGAACACTGAAGCTTTCTTT
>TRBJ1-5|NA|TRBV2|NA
CASTVGFNQPQHF
TGTGCCAGCACTGTGGGCTTTAATCAGCCCCAGCATTTT
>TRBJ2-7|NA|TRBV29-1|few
CSVAGRDLYEQYF
TGCAGCGTTGCCGGCCGGGACCTCTACGAGCAGTACTTC
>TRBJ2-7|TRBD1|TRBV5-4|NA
CASSSRTGNPYEQYF
TGTGCCAGCAGCTCCAGGACAGGGAACCCCTACGAGCAGTACTTC
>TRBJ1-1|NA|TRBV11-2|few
CASSLSWNTEAFF
TGTGCCAGCAGCTTATCCTGGAACACTGAAGCTTTCTTT
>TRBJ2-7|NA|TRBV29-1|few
CSVERDVSYEQYF
TGCAGCGTTGAGAGGGACGTCTCCTACGAGCAGTACTTC
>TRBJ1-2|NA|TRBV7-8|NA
CASSFSGRLGYGYTF
TGTGCCAGCAGCTTCTCCGGCAGGCTCGGCTATGGCTACACCTTC
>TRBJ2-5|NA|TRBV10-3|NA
CATHREGGLDRTQYF
TGTGCCACACACAGGGAAGGTGGTCTGGATCGGACCCAGTACTTC
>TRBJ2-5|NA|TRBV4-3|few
CASSQDYRGMVQETQYF
TGCGCCAGCAGCCAGGACTACAGGGGCATGGTCCAAGAGACCCAGTACTTC
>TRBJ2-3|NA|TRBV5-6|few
CASRIITDTQYF
TGTGCCAGCCGAATCATCACAGATACGCAGTATTTT
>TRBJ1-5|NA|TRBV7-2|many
CASTPQFNQPQHF
TGTGCCAGCACCCCACAGTTCAATCAGCCCCAGCATTTT
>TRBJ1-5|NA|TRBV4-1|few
CASSQVGRQGKGNQPQHF
TGCGCCAGCAGCCAAGTGGGCAGGCAGGGGAAGGGGAATCAGCCCCAGCATTTT
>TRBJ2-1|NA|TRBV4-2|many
CASSLPGRLGNEQFF
TGTGCCAGCAGCCTCCCAGGCCGTCTGGGTAATGAGCAGTTCTTC
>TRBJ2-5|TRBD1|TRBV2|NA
CASRTTGGVETQYF
TGTGCCAGCAGGACGACAGGGGGCGTCGAGACCCAGTACTTC
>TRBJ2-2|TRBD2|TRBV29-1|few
CSVTRDSGSGELFF
TGCAGCGTGACACGGGATAGCGGGAGCGGGGAGCTGTTTTTT
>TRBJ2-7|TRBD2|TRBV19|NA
CASTRREGLWGEQYF
TGTGCCAGTACCCGGCGGGAGGGCCTGTGGGGCGAGCAGTACTTC
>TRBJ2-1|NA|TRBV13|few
CASSLVGDEQFF
TGTGCCAGCAGCTTAGTTGGGGATGAGCAGTTCTTC
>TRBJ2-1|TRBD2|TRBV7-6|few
CASSPGGSLNEQFF
TGTGCCAGCAGCCCCGGGGGGAGTCTGAATGAGCAGTTCTTC
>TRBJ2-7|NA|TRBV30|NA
CAWRDRSSEQYF
TGTGCCTGGAGGGATAGATCAAGCGAGCAGTACTTC
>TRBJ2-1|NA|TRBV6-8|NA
CASIIGRPYNEQFF
TGTGCCAGCATAATCGGCAGACCGTACAATGAGCAGTTCTTC
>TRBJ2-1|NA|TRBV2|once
CASDQARPQDEQFF
TGTGCCAGCGACCAAGCGCGACCCCAGGATGAGCAGTTCTTC
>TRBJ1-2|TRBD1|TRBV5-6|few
CASSSRQGGYTF
TGTGCCAGCAGCTCCCGACAGGGTGGCTACACCTTC
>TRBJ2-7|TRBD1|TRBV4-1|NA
CASSPGTGNDEQYF
TGCGCCAGCAGCCCTGGGACAGGGAATGACGAGCAGTACTTC
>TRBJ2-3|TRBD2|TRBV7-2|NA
CASSLEPSGYTDTQYF
TGTGCCAGCAGCTTAGAGCCTAGCGGGTACACAGATACGCAGTATTTT
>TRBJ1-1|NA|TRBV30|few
CAWRSIENTEAFF
TGTGCCTGGAGATCGATAGAAAACACTGAAGCTTTCTTT
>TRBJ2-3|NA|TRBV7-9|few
CASSPDYLRTDTQYF
TGTGCCAGCAGCCCAGACTATCTACGCACAGATACGCAGTATTTT
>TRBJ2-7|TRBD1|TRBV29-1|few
CSVMTGGREQYF
TGCAGCGTTATGACAGGGGGTCGAGAGCAGTACTTC
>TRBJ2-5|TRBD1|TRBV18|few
CASSPGTEETQYF
TGTGCCAGCTCACCAGGGACAGAAGAGACCCAGTACTTC
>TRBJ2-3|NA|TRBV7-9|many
CASSSGRTHTDTQYF
TGTGCCAGCAGCTCGGGACGGACACACACAGATACGCAGTATTTT
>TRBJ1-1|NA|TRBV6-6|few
CASSSTGQEAFF
TGTGCCAGCAGCTCGACAGGCCAAGAAGCTTTCTTT
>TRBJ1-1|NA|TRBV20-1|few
CSASTVAEAFF
TGCAGTGCTAGTACGGTGGCTGAAGCTTTCTTT
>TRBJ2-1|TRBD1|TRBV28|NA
CASIRRGPWNEQFF
TGTGCCAGCATTAGAAGGGGGCCGTGGAATGAGCAGTTCTTC
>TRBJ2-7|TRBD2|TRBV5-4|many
CASRVGTSGNYEQYF
TGTGCCAGCAGGGTGGGGACTAGCGGGAACTACGAGCAGTACTTC
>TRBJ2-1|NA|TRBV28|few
CASSPGGQNGYEQFF
TGTGCCAGCAGTCCTGGCGGCCAAAATGGCTATGAGCAGTTCTTC
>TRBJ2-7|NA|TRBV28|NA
CASTGSGSYEQYF
TGTGCCAGCACCGGTTCGGGCTCCTACGAGCAGTACTTC
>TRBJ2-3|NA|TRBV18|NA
CASSPTAGTDTQYF
TGTGCCAGCTCACCGACGGCGGGCACAGATACGCAGTATTTT
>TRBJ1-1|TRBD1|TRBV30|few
CAWSASDRGTEAFF
TGTGCCTGGAGTGCTTCGGACAGGGGGACTGAAGCTTTCTTT
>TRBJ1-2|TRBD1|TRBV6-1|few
CASSEPGQGPSGYTF
TGTGCCAGCAGTGAGCCGGGACAGGGGCCGTCTGGCTACACCTTC
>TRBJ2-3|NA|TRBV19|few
CASSTGRRSTDTQYF
TGTGCCAGTAGTACCGGACGGAGAAGCACAGATACGCAGTATTTT
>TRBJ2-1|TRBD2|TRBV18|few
CASSPPASGFNEQFF
TGTGCCAGCTCACCACCGGCTAGCGGGTTCAATGAGCAGTTCTTC
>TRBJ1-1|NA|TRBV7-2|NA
CASITNPRGNTEAFF
TGTGCCAGCATCACTAACCCGAGGGGTAACACTGAAGCTTTCTTT
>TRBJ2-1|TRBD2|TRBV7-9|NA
CASSFLAGFGNEQFF
TGTGCCAGCAGCTTCCTAGCGGGATTTGGCAATGAGCAGTTCTTC
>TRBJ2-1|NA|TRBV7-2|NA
CASSPRAGLPPNNEQFF
TGTGCCAGCAGCCCTCGCGCGGGACTCCCACCAAACAATGAGCAGTTCTTC
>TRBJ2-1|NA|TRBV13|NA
CASSQPSGTQFF
TGTGCCAGCAGCCAACCTTCCGGTACGCAGTTCTTC